This TCR beta chain came from a study of T cell responses to AZD1222 COVID-19 vaccine. The method was immunoSEQ multiplex PCR; TCRdb's version includes in-frame clones alone and lacks a portion of them. Of 130,000 to 150,000 clones in the sample, approximately 89% were seen once. Germline values: CDR1 MNHEY, CDR2 SVGAGI. The CDR3 loop spans 15 amino acids. The germline V and J ends were trimmed by 1 base and 5 bases, with 12 bases remaining between them. Sequenced material: peripheral blood, taken on day 0 of AZD1222 vaccination. The sequence was collected from an adult in good health. The chain uses TRBV6-5 and TRBJ2-1; unclear D gene. The CDR3: CASSYLGPDHNEQFF. The DNA of the CDR3 is TGTGCCAGCAGTTACTTAGGGCCAGACCACAATGAGCAGTTCTTC.